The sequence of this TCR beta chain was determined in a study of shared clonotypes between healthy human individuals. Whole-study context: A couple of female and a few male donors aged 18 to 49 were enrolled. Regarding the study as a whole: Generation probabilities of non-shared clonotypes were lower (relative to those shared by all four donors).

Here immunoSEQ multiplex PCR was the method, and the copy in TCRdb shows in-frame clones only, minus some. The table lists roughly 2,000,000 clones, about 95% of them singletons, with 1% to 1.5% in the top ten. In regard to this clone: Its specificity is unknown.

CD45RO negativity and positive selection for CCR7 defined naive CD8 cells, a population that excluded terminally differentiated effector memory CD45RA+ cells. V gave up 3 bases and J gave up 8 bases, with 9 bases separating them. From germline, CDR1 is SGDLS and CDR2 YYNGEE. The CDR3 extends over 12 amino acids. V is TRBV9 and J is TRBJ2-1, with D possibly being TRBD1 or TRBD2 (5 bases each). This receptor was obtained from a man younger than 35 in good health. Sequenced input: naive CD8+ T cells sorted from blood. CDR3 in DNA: TGTGCCAGCAGCGCAATGGGGGATGAGCAGTTCTTC. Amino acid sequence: CASSAMGDEQFF.